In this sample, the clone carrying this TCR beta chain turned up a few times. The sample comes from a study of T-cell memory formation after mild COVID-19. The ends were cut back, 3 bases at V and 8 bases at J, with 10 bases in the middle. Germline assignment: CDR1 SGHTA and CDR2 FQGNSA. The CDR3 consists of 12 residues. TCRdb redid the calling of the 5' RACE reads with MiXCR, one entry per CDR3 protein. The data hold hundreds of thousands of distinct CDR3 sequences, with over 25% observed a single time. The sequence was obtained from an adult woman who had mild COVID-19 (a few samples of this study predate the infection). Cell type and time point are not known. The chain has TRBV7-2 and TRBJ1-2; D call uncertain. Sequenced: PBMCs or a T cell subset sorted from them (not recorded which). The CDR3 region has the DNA TGTGCCAGCAGCTTCGCACTGAGGGGCTACACCTTC. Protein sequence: CASSFALRGYTF.